The 23 T cell receptor beta chains given below trace back to one sample, sequenced in a study of blood T cell repertoires in COVID-19. The repertoire was sequenced with immunoSEQ multiplex PCR; TCRdb's copy has only in-frame clones and lacks some. Here the sample spans 200,000 or so clones, around 77% being singletons. Material for sequencing was peripheral blood. The origin of the receptors is a man aged 55 to 69 with active or convalescent COVID-19.

This rearrangement joins TRBV7-9 to TRBJ2-5; 7 nucleotides match TRBD2. The CDR3 consists of 15 residues. Germline loops: CDR1 SEHNR, CDR2 FQNEAQ (reference sequence). The junction had 13 bases not matched to a gene; V was cut back by 8 bases and J by 4 bases. The CDR3 sequence: CASHRGGERGETQYF. As DNA, the CDR3 is TGTGCCAGCCATCGGGGAGGGGAGCGTGGAGAGACCCAGTACTTC. Using reference TRBV7-9 and TRBJ2-5 for the parts outside the CDR3, the full variable domain is DTGVSQNPRHKITKRGQNVTFRCDPISEHNRLYWYRQTLGQGPEFLTYFQNEAQLEKSRLLSDRFSAERPKGSFSTLEIQRTEQGDSAMYLCASHRGGERGETQYFGPGTRLLVL.

The V gene is TRBV7-2, the J gene TRBJ2-2; 16 nucleotides agree with TRBD2. There are 17 residues in the CDR3. Germline loops: CDR1 SGHTA, CDR2 FQGNSA. The V and J ends lost 5 bases and 6 bases, in that order; junction bases with no gene match: 6. CDR3 loop: CASSTGLAGGRAGELFF. DNA of the CDR3: TGTGCCAGCAGCACGGGACTAGCGGGAGGGCGCGCCGGGGAGCTGTTTTTT.

This sequence joins TRBV7-3 and TRBJ2-5, with D hard to call. This CDR3 comprises 13 residues. V was clipped by 5 bases and J by 2 bases, with 9 bases between them. Germline lookup yields CDR1 SGHTA and CDR2 FQGTGA. The CDR3 sequence is CASSQNIQETQYF. The CDR3 nucleotides read TGTGCCAGCAGCCAAAACATTCAAGAGACCCAGTACTTC.

Many counts were recorded for this clone. The identical CDR3 is also encoded by other nucleotide sequences in the sample. The V and J genes are TRBV7-2 and TRBJ1-3; tentatively, D is TRBD1 (5 bases). Trimming stripped 5 bases from V and 0 bases from J, with 14 bases between. Germline loops: CDR1 SGHTA, CDR2 FQGNSA. The CDR3 consists of 16 residues. CDR3 loop: CASSLAGRNSGNTIYF. For the CDR3, the DNA is TGTGCCAGCAGCCTCGCGGGACGGAACTCTGGAAACACCATATATTTT.

This chain uses TRBV13 with TRBJ1-2, with D possibly being TRBD1 (5 bases). Germline-derived CDR1 and CDR2 are PRHDT and FYEKMQ (reference sequence). Deletions cut 2 bases from V and 4 bases from J, with 8 bases between. The CDR3 length is 13 residues. The CDR3, as DNA: TGTGCCAGCAGCTTACCAGGGTTCTATGGCTACACCTTC. It specifies CASSLPGFYGYTF.

The chain combines TRBV24-1 with TRBJ1-6, with D unclear. The CDR3 totals 14 residues. V lost 5 bases, J lost 5 bases, and 9 bases lay in between. Per the germline V gene, CDR1 is KGHDR and CDR2 is SFDVKD. CDR3 bases: TGTGCCACCAGTGTAGGAGGGAATAATTCACCCCTCCACTTT. Protein: CATSVGGNNSPLHF.

V usage is TRBV10-3 and J usage is TRBJ1-1; 7 bases align to TRBD1. The germline V gene has CDR1 ENHRY and CDR2 SYGVKD. This CDR3 has 14 amino acids. J gave up 11 bases and V 0 bases, and 9 bases lay outside the gene matches. The CDR3 DNA sequence: TGTGCCATCAGTGAGTCATACAGGGGTATGGATGCTTTCTTT. Its translation is CAISESYRGMDAFF.

V gene TRBV11-2 combines with J gene TRBJ2-1; D is perhaps TRBD1 (5 bases). Trimming removed 2 bases from V and 1 base from J, with 15 bases in between. This CDR3 comprises 17 residues. Germline CDR1 and CDR2: SGHAT and FQNNGV. DNA for the CDR3: TGTGCCAGCAGCTTATGGTTCAGGGATGGTTCCTACAATGAGCAGTTCTTC. It encodes CASSLWFRDGSYNEQFF. The whole variable domain, remainder taken from reference TRBV11-2 and TRBJ2-1, is EAGVAQSPRYKIIEKRQSVAFWCNPISGHATLYWYQQILGQGPKLLIQFQNNGVVDDSQLPKDRFSAERLKGVDSTLKIQPAKLEDSAVYLCASSLWFRDGSYNEQFFGPGTRLTVL.

This clone appeared a few times. This chain connects TRBV27 to TRBJ2-7; no reliable D call. Deletions cut 6 bases from V and 3 bases from J, with 18 bases between. CDR1 and CDR2 from the germline V gene are MNHEY and SMNVEV (reference sequence). The CDR3 runs 15 residues. The DNA for the CDR3 is TGTGCCAGCAGGTCCCCCGGCAGGTTTCACTACGAGCAGTACTTC. Its protein is CASRSPGRFHYEQYF.

This clone was seen just once. The rearrangement links TRBV28 to TRBJ2-1; D unclear. CDR1 and CDR2 (germline): MDHEN, SYDVKM. The CDR3 is made up of 14 amino acids. Trimming removed 0 bases from V and 5 bases from J, with 8 bases in between. The CDR3 DNA reads TGTGCCAGCAGTTTATGGGGCCCACACAATGAGCAGTTCTTC. As protein: CASSLWGPHNEQFF.

This rearrangement joins TRBV5-1 to TRBJ1-6; D unresolved. The CDR3 is 13 amino acids. V gave up 4 bases and J gave up 8 bases, with 10 bases separating them. Looked up from germline, CDR1 is SGHRS and CDR2 is YFSETQ. The CDR3 DNA is TGCGCCAGCAGCATCAGAAGCGATTCACCCCTCCACTTT. This gives the protein CASSIRSDSPLHF.

The CDR3 region is CAISEFGPPTYEQYF. The CDR3, as DNA: TGTGCCATCAGTGAGTTTGGGCCCCCCACCTACGAGCAGTACTTC. The chain recombines TRBV10-3 with TRBJ2-7, with D unclear. This CDR3 is 15 amino acids long. Germline V gene data show CDR1 as ENHRY and CDR2 as SYGVKD. Trimming stripped 1 base from V and 2 bases from J, with 12 bases between.

The J gene is TRBJ1-1, the V gene TRBV30; 8 bases are shared with TRBD1. The CDR3 has 14 amino acids. The V and J ends lost 2 bases and 3 bases, in that order; junction bases with no gene match: 5. Germline-derived CDR1 and CDR2 are GTSNPN and SVGIG (reference sequence). CDR3 DNA: TGTGCCTGGAGTTCCACAGGGGGGGACACTGAAGCTTTCTTT. As protein: CAWSSTGGDTEAFF.

V is TRBV7-3 and J is TRBJ2-1, with 11 bases that match TRBD2. With V trimmed by 4 bases and J by 4 bases, 12 bases remained unmatched. The CDR3 is 18 amino acids. Germline V CDR1 and CDR2: SGHTA, FQGTGA. The CDR3 region has the DNA TGTGCCAGCAGCTACCGAGTGGGAGGGACTAGCGGATACAATGAGCAGTTCTTC. This gives the protein CASSYRVGGTSGYNEQFF.

In this sample, this clone turned up many times. V and J are TRBV7-9 and TRBJ2-1; maybe TRBD2 (6 bases). Germline assignment: CDR1 SEHNR and CDR2 FQNEAQ (reference sequence). Trimming removed 5 bases from V and 0 bases from J, with 20 bases in between. There are 18 residues in the CDR3. Here the CDR3 DNA reads TGTGCCAGCAGCGCCCCCGTAGGCGGGGCTAGCTCCTACAATGAGCAGTTCTTC. It specifies CASSAPVGGASSYNEQFF. The full variable domain, in which reference TRBV7-9 and TRBJ2-1 provide the parts outside the CDR3, is DTGVSQNPRHKITKRGQNVTFRCDPISEHNRLYWYRQTLGQGPEFLTYFQNEAQLEKSRLLSDRFSAERPKGSFSTLEIQRTEQGDSAMYLCASSAPVGGASSYNEQFFGPGTRLTVL.

The rearrangement links TRBV28 to TRBJ1-4; D not resolved. CDR1 is MDHEN and CDR2 is SYDVKM in the germline V gene. With 4 bases removed from V and 5 bases from J, the gap between germline ends came to 11 bases. The CDR3 spans 14 residues. This chain's CDR3 is CASSSGGGNEKLFF. CDR3 nucleotide sequence: TGTGCCAGCAGTTCGGGAGGTGGGAATGAAAAACTGTTTTTT.

This clone was observed once. The J gene is TRBJ1-4, the V gene TRBV18; maybe TRBD1 (5 bases). Deletions cut 0 bases from V and 8 bases from J, with 13 bases between. The germline V gene has CDR1 KGHSH and CDR2 LQKENI. CDR3 length: 15 residues. CDR3 nucleotides: TGTGCCAGCTCACCACCGGGGGGAGAAAGGGAAAAACTGTTTTTT. Translation: CASSPPGGEREKLFF.

The chain has TRBV9 and TRBJ2-3, with 9 bases aligning to TRBD2. V was pared by 3 bases and J by 1 base, with 0 bases of the junction left unmatched. Germline V gene lookup returns CDR1 SGDLS and CDR2 YYNGEE. The CDR3 extends over 14 amino acids. The CDR3 DNA sequence: TGTGCCAGCAGCGGACTAGCGGGCACAGATACGCAGTATTTT. This gives the protein CASSGLAGTDTQYF.

The chain joins TRBV27 to TRBJ1-4; a possible D gene is TRBD1 (6 bases). The CDR3 contains 15 residues. Germline loops: CDR1 MNHEY, CDR2 SMNVEV (reference sequence). Trimming took 5 bases from V and 1 from J, leaving 11 bases between them. The CDR3 sequence is CASSHGQRTNEKLFF. The CDR3, as DNA: TGTGCCAGCAGTCATGGACAGCGAACTAATGAAAAACTGTTTTTT.

V gene TRBV2 combines with J gene TRBJ1-1; D not certain. The length of the CDR3 is 17 residues. V was pared by 3 bases and J by 1 base, with 18 bases between. In germline, CDR1 is SNHLY, CDR2 FYNNEI. The CDR3 DNA reads TGTGCCAGCAGTGAGGGCAGGATAGACCTTCAGAACACTGAAGCTTTCTTT. Protein: CASSEGRIDLQNTEAFF.

This chain uses TRBV4-2 with TRBJ2-1, with 10 bases identical to TRBD2. CDR3 length: 15 residues. Germline-derived CDR1 and CDR2 are LGHNA and YNFKEQ. V shed 7 bases, J shed 6 bases, and the junction held 9 bases outside the gene matches. The CDR3 region is CASMGGLAGVNEQFF. The CDR3 nucleotides read TGTGCCAGCATGGGTGGGCTAGCGGGAGTCAATGAGCAGTTCTTC.

The chain is built from TRBV5-1 and TRBJ1-6; no firm D call. The CDR3 length is 16 residues. Deletions cut 0 bases from V and 9 bases from J, with 16 bases between. Germline CDR1 is SGHRS and CDR2 is YFSETQ. The CDR3 sequence is CASSLAGAALGSPLHF. The CDR3 nucleotides read TGCGCCAGCAGCTTGGCCGGAGCGGCACTGGGTTCACCCCTCCACTTT.

As concerns this clone: This sample includes further DNA sequences coding for the same CDR3. The chain combines TRBV9 with TRBJ2-2, with D perhaps matching TRBD2 (5 bases). V gave up 0 bases and J gave up 5 bases, with 5 bases separating them. CDR1 and CDR2 (germline): SGDLS, YYNGEE. The CDR3 consists of 13 residues. The CDR3, as DNA: TGTGCCAGCAGCGTAGCGGGGACCGGGGAGCTGTTTTTT. Amino acids: CASSVAGTGELFF.